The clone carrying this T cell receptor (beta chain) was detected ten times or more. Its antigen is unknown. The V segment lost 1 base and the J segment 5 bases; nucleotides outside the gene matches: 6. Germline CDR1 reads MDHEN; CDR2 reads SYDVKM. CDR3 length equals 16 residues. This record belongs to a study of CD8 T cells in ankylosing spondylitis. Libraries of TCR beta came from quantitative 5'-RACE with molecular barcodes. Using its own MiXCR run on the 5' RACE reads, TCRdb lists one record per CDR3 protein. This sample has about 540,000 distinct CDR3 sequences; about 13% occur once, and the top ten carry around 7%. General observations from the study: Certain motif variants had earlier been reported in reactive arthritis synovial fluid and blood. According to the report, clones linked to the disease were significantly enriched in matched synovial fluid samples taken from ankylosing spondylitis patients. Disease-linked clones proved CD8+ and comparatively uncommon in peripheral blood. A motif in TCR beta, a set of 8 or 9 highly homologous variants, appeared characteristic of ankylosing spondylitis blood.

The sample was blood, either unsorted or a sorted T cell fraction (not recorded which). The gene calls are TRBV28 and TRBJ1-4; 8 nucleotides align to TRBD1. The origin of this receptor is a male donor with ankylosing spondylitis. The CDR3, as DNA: TGTGCCAGCAGTTTATCGACAGGGGCCAAGAATGAAAAACTGTTTTTT. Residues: CASSLSTGAKNEKLFF.